The rows below give T cell receptor beta chains drawn from one sample of a study of blood T cell repertoires in COVID-19. Assay used: immunoSEQ multiplex PCR; TCRdb lists only in-frame clones, some missing. Of 180,000 or so clones listed, about 85% are singletons. The sample was peripheral blood. All receptors come from an elderly woman with acute or convalescent COVID-19. CDR3s include the opening cysteine and the closing phenylalanine or tryptophan. D genes are given only for firm matches. The size entry is marked missing in some rows and otherwise reads once, few, many or a size class.

CDR3aa	v_gene	d_gene	abundance
CAISDSGSGDIQYF	TRBV10-3	-	-
CASLRTANEKLFF	TRBV28	-	-
CASSQVGTSGRGETQYF	TRBV4-1	TRBD2	once
CASSMDRARNEQYF	TRBV19	-	-
CASSIAGAMDGETQYF	TRBV19	-	-
CASSPRLGQARPGANVLTF	TRBV9	TRBD1	once
CATPGETQYF	TRBV5-1	-	-
CASSVGLGTGRSNEKLFF	TRBV9	TRBD1	-
CSARSADTQYF	TRBV20-1	-	-
CASSRRQERNTIYF	TRBV6-5	-	-
CASSLIRGTEAFF	TRBV7-9	-	-
CAISPGHSTDTQYF	TRBV6-5	-	-
CASAQRGSNQPQHF	TRBV2	-	-
CASSATGGKGYGYTF	TRBV9	TRBD1	-
CASRGNGETNEKLFF	TRBV6-6	-	-
CSVETGFLEAEQYF	TRBV29-1	-	-
CASSPVRNQPQHF	TRBV6-5	-	-